The following is a TCR beta chain sequence with its context. Its antigen has not been determined. The record has no base qualities; no much larger clone is one base away. Amplification of TCR beta CDR3 regions was carried out from RNA transcripts. The first round of RT-PCR for the TCR CDR3 was performed with the HTBI primer set and the Qiagen OneStep RT-PCR kit. Libraries were constructed in a second round of multiplex PCR, after which size selection and purification were carried out. Libraries were sequenced paired-end with 100 bp reads on an Illumina HiSeq2000. The paper's processing steps were these. SOAPnuke was used to process the raw data, removing reads that contained adapters or uncalled bases, had a mean Phred below 15, or lacked an exact match to the constant primer or identifier. COPE v1.2.5 was used to merge high-quality paired reads, and clonotypes were defined as unique nucleotide sequences. MiTCR v1.1 was used to align the clonotypes against IMGT TRBV, TRBD and TRBJ reference segments. Only V-J combinations with frequency above 0.0001, covering about 99% of repertoires, were analysed. A TCS score was defined as the ratio between F50 (clonal expansion) and ExV (chaos), using BLOSUM62-based TCRdist between CDR3 peptides within each V-J. Welch's t-statistics and random forest reduced around 520 V-J features to roughly 13, which were used in a naive Bayes classifier (R e1071). TCRdb trimmed public reads at Q25 via fastp, called clones via MiXCR and kept in-frame beta chains. Every entry covers one CDR3 protein and lists the most common genes and DNA from its rows. For this entry, the V and J calls and clone size follow TCRdb and not the study's own pipeline. A total of approximately 600,000 distinct CDR3 sequences appear in this sample, around 20% of them only once. The ten largest account for roughly 30% of the sample.

This record comes from a study of T cells in Graves' hyperthyroidism and ophthalmopathy (dated by TCRdb to the late 2010s). As for the study more broadly: Peripheral blood was sampled at the time of initial diagnosis, prior to any treatment. To identify distinguishing TCR V-J signatures, a discovery cohort of about 100 patients was used, comprising under 45 with Graves' ophthalmopathy and 57 with stable Graves' hyperthyroidism. An independent validation cohort of about 20 hyperthyroidism patients and 17 patients who later progressed to ophthalmopathy tested prospective prediction of ophthalmopathy. The approximately 100 discovery patients were randomly divided into training and test sets at a 7:3 ratio. In several Graves' hyperthyroidism patients, the study also compared T-cell repertoires from thyroid tissue with T-cell repertoires from blood. Once sampling was done, hyperthyroidism patients were given methimazole at a starting dose of 30 mg daily, whereas ophthalmopathy patients were given high-dose intravenous methylprednisolone. The paper describes TCR Vbeta CDR3 sequencing of 120 to 150 peripheral blood samples, made up of approximately 40 ophthalmopathy patients, around 78 hyperthyroidism patients and roughly 17 progressor patients.

The investigation overall reported the following: A 13 V-J signature model separated ophthalmopathy from stable hyperthyroidism, with around 90% sensitivity and just under 84% specificity in cross-validation and 80%/75% in testing. Sample size was not statistically predetermined, and blinding of investigators to group allocation was not performed. In validation, the model predicted progression to ophthalmopathy with just under 71% sensitivity and roughly 72% specificity, a median of 6.5 months before onset. Most expanded thyroid clonotypes (frequency above 0.001) were also found in blood, which suggests that blood repertoires may mirror thyroid immune responses.

Ophthalmopathy patients had moderately to severely active disease, Clinical Activity Score of at least 3, NOSPECS grade of at least 4, and duration under 3 months. Exclusion was applied to patients with uncontrolled infections, other autoimmune diseases, pregnancy or lactation. Clinical symptoms, serum thyroxine and TRAb, thyroid ultrasound, and orbital computed tomography formed the basis for the diagnoses. Ficoll-Paque density gradient centrifugation was used to isolate PBMCs from around 10 ml of fresh peripheral blood. Trizol reagent was used to extract total RNA, and RNA quality was then checked on an Agilent 2100 Bioanalyzer. The germline V gene supplies CDR1 MNHNS and CDR2 SASEGT. The CDR3 runs 13 amino acids, cysteine and phenylalanine included. The retained sequence is limited to the CDR3, 39 bases, with the frame set at the first base. V sheds 2 bases and J sheds 4 bases, leaving 9 bases between their ends.

Source material: blood. This TCR was sampled from a man aged 25 to 45 with Graves' ophthalmopathy. This chain is built from TRBV6-1 and TRBJ2-7; no D segment can be confidently identified. The CDR3 is CASSETQQYEQYF. The DNA sequence follows: TGTGCCAGCAGTGAAACACAGCAATACGAGCAGTACTTC.